This note documents a single T cell receptor beta chain sequence. What this receptor recognizes is not known. Nothing much larger sits one base from this clone, and base qualities are not available. To prepare the library, the immunoSEQ multiplex PCR assay was applied. TCRdb obtained this table from immuneACCESS and retained in-frame rearrangements with V and J assigned. These tables miss some clones; where compared with another copy, unresolved V genes account for less than half of the shortfall, and the remainder is unexplained. This sample is represented by some 150,000 clones; nearly 95% of them were singletons. Over 2% of the sample is taken by the ten largest. The sample belongs to a study of control samples from healthy donors and cancer patients (dated by TCRdb to about 2020). Its CDR3 holds 16 amino acids, cysteine through phenylalanine. Only the CDR3 portion is preserved as DNA: 48 bases, with reading frame beginning at the first base. The germline V and J ends show losses of 3 bases and 0 bases respectively, and no gene match explains 5 bases of the junction. As encoded in the germline V gene, CDR1 is SGHVS while CDR2 is FQNEAQ.

The sequence came from a man aged 50-60 years in good health. This sequence uses TRBV7-8 and TRBJ2-1; 7 central bases correspond to TRBD1. Sequencing was done on a sample of blood. Read as DNA, the sequence is TGTGCCAGCAGCTTCTCCTCAGGGGGCTCCTACAATGAGCAGTTCTTC. Its coded protein is CASSFSSGGSYNEQFF.